This T cell receptor (beta chain) was sequenced during a study of blood T cell repertoires in COVID-19. Here immunoSEQ multiplex PCR was the method, and the copy in TCRdb shows in-frame clones only, minus some. The table has 150,000 or so clones, 80% to 90% seen once; the top ten hold less than 4.5%. Participants had their cohort set by participant-reported clinical history. Trimming shortened V by 5 bases and J by 3 bases, and 10 bases separated the two germline ends. This CDR3 has 13 residues. Germline-derived CDR1 and CDR2 are MNHEY and SVGAGI. Sequenced sample: PBMCs or T cells enriched from blood (not recorded which). This chain uses TRBV6-5 with TRBJ1-2, with a weak D call TRBD1 (5 bases). The clonotype originates from a man aged 45-60 years who had recovered from COVID-19. In nucleotides, the CDR3 is TGTGCCAGCAGTCCTCAGGGTGACTATGGCTACACCTTC. As protein: CASSPQGDYGYTF.